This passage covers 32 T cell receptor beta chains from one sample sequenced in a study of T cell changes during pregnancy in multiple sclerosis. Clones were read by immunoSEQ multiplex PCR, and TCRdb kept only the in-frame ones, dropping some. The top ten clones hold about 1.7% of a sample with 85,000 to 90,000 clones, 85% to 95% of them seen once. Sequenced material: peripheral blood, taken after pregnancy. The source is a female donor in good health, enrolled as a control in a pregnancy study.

CDR3 in amino acids: CATGTSIYEQYF. CDR3 coding DNA: TGTGCCACGGGGACTAGTATCTACGAGCAGTACTTC. The chain links TRBV19 to TRBJ2-7; TRBD2 agrees at 8 bases. Trimming removed 10 bases from V and 3 bases from J; junction bases left unmatched: 5. The CDR3 contains 12 residues. Germline lookup yields CDR1 LNHDA and CDR2 SQIVND (reference sequence).

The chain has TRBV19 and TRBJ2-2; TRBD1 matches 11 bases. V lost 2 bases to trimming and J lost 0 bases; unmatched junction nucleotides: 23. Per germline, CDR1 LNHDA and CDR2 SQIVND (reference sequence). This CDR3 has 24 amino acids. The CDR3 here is CASSISYGQGADILLLPNTGELFF. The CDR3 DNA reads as TGTGCCAGTAGTATATCTTATGGACAGGGGGCGGATATATTGTTACTTCCGAACACCGGGGAGCTGTTTTTT.

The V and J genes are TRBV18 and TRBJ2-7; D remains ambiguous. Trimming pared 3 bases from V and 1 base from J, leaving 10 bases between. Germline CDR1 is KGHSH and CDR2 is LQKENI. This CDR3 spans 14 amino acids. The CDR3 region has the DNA TGTGCCAGCTCACCGGGCCAGCAGTCCTACGAGCAGTACTTC. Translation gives CASSPGQQSYEQYF.

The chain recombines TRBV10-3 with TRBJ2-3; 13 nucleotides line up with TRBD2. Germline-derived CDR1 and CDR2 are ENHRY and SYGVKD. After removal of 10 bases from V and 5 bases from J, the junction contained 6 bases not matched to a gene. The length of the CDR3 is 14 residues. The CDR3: CAKRGLAGVDTQYF. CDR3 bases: TGTGCCAAAAGAGGACTAGCGGGAGTAGATACGCAGTATTTT.

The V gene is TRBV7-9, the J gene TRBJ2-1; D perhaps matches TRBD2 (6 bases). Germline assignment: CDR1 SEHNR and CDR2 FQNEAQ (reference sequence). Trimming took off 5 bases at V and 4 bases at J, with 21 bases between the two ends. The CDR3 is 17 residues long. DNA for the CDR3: TGTGCCAGCAGCCCCCCACCGCGGGTAGCGGTTTACAATGAGCAGTTCTTC. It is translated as CASSPPPRVAVYNEQFF. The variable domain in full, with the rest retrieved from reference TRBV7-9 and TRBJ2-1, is DTGVSQNPRHKITKRGQNVTFRCDPISEHNRLYWYRQTLGQGPEFLTYFQNEAQLEKSRLLSDRFSAERPKGSFSTLEIQRTEQGDSAMYLCASSPPPRVAVYNEQFFGPGTRLTVL.

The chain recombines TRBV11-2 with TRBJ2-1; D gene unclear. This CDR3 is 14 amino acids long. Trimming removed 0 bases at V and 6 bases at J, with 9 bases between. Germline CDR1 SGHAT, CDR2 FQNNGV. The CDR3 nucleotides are TGTGCCAGCAGCTTAGATATCGTTAGCAATGAGCAGTTCTTC. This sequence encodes CASSLDIVSNEQFF. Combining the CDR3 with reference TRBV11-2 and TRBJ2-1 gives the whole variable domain EAGVAQSPRYKIIEKRQSVAFWCNPISGHATLYWYQQILGQGPKLLIQFQNNGVVDDSQLPKDRFSAERLKGVDSTLKIQPAKLEDSAVYLCASSLDIVSNEQFFGPGTRLTVL.

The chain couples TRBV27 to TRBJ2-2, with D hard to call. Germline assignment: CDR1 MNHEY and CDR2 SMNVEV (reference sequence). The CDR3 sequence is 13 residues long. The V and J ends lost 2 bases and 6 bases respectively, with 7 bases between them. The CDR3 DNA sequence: TGTGCCAGCAGTTTAGGCCAAGCCGGGGAGCTGTTTTTT. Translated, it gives CASSLGQAGELFF.

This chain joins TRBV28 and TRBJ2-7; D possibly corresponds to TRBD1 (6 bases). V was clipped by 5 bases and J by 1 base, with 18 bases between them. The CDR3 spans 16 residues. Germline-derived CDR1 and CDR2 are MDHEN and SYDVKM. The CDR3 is CASSPNRVRTSYEQYF. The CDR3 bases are TGTGCCAGCAGTCCAAACAGGGTCCGCACATCCTACGAGCAGTACTTC.

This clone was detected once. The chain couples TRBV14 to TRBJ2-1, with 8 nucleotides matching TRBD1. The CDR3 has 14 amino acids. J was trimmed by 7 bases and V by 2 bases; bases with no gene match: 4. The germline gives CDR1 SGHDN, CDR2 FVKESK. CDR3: CASSQLDRVNEQFF. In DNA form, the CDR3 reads TGTGCCAGCAGCCAATTGGACAGGGTAAATGAGCAGTTCTTC.

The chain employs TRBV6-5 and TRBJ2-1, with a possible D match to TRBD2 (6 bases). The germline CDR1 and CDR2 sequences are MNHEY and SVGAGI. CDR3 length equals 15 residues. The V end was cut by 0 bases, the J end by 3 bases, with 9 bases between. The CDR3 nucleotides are TGTGCCAGCAGTTACTCGTCGGACTACTACAATGAGCAGTTCTTC. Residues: CASSYSSDYYNEQFF.

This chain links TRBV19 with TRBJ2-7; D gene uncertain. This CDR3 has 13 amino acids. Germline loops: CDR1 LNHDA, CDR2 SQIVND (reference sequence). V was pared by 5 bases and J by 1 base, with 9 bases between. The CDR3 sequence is CASSVSPSYEQYF. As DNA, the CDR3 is TGTGCCAGTAGTGTGAGCCCATCCTACGAGCAGTACTTC.

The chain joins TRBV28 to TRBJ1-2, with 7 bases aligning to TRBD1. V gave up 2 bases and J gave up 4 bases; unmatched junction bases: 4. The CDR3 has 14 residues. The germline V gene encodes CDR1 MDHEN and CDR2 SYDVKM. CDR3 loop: CASSLTGVSYGYTF. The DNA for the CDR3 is TGTGCCAGCAGTTTAACAGGGGTCTCCTATGGCTACACCTTC.

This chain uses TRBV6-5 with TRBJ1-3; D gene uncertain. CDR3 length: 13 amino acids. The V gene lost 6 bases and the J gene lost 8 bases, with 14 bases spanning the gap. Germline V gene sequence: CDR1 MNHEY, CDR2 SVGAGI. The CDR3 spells CASRMGTWDTIYF. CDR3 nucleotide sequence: TGTGCCAGCAGGATGGGCACTTGGGACACCATATATTTT.

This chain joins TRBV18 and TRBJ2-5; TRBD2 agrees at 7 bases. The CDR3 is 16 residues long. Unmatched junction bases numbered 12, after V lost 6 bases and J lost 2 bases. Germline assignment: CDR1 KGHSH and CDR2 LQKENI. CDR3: CASSLSGEGAQETQYF. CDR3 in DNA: TGTGCCAGCTCCCTTTCGGGGGAGGGCGCTCAAGAGACCCAGTACTTC.

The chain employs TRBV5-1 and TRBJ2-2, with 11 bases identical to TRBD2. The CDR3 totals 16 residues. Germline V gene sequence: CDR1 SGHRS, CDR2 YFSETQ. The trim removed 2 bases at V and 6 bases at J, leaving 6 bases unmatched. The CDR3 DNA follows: TGCGCCAGCAGCTTTACTAGCGGGAGTTTCCCCGGGGAGCTGTTTTTT. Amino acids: CASSFTSGSFPGELFF.

CDR3 bases: TGTGCCAGCAGTAAAACAGGGCTAAGCACTGAAGCTTTCTTT. The encoded protein is CASSKTGLSTEAFF. The chain couples TRBV6-5 to TRBJ1-1; D perhaps matches TRBD1 (6 bases). Trimming left V 5 bases short and J 4 bases short, with 14 bases between. Germline V gene data show CDR1 as MNHEY and CDR2 as SVGAGI. The CDR3 runs to 14 residues.

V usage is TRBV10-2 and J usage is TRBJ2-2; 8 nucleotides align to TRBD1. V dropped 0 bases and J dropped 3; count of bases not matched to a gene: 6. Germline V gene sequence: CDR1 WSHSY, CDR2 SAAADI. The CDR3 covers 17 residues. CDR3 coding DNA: TGCGCCAGCAGTGAGTCCCGACAGGGGTGGGACACCGGGGAGCTGTTTTTT. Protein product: CASSESRQGWDTGELFF.

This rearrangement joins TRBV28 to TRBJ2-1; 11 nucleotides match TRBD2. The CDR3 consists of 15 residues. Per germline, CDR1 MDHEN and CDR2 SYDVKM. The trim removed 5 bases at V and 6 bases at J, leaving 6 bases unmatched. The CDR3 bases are TGTGCCAGCAGTGTAGCGGGAGGGCCAGGCAATGAGCAGTTCTTC. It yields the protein CASSVAGGPGNEQFF.

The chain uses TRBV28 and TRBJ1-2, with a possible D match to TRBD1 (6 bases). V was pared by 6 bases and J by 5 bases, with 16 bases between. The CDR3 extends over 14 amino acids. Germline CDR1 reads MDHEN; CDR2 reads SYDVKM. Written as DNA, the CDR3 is TGTGCCAGCAGCCGCCGACAGGTGTATTATGGCTACACCTTC. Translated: CASSRRQVYYGYTF.

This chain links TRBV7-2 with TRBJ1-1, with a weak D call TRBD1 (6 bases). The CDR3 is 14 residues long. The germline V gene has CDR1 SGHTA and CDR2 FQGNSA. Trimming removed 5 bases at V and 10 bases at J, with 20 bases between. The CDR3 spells CASSPDTTGTRAFF. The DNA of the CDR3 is TGTGCCAGCAGCCCCGACACAACAGGGACCAGAGCTTTCTTT.

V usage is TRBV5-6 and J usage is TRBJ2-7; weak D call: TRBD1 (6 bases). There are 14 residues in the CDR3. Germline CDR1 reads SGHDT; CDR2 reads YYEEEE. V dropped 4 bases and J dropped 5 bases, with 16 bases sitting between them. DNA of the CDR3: TGTGCCAGCAGCCCGGCAGGGGCCCCCAACGAGCAGTACTTC. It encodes CASSPAGAPNEQYF.

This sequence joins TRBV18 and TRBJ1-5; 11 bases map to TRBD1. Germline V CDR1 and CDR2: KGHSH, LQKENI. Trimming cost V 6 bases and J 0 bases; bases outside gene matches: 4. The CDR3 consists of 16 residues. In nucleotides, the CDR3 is TGTGCCAGCTCCCGGACAGGGGGCCTTAGCAATCAGCCCCAGCATTTT. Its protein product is CASSRTGGLSNQPQHF.

CDR3 protein: CASSVGGQGSAGELFF. The DNA of the CDR3 is TGTGCCAGCAGCGTAGGTGGACAGGGGAGCGCCGGGGAGCTGTTTTTT. The chain combines TRBV9 with TRBJ2-2; 9 bases align to TRBD1. Trimming at V came to 0 bases and at J to 6 bases, leaving 6 bases not matched to a gene. This CDR3 has 16 amino acids. CDR1 is SGDLS, CDR2 YYNGEE, per germline.

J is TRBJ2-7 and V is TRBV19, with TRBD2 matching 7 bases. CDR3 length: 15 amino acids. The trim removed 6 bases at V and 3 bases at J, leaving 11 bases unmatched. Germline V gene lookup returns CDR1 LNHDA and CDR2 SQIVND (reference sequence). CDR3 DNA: TGTGCCAGTAGCGATAGCGGGTACGCCTTCTACGAGCAGTACTTC. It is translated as CASSDSGYAFYEQYF.

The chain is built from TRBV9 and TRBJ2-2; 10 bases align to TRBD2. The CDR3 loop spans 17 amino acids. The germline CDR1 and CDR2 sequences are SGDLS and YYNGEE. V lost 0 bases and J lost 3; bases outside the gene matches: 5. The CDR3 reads CASSVGVLAGYTGELFF. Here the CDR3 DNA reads TGTGCCAGCAGCGTAGGCGTACTAGCGGGATACACCGGGGAGCTGTTTTTT. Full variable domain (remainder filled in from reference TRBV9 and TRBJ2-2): DSGVTQTPKHLITATGQRVTLRCSPRSGDLSVYWYQQSLDQGLQFLIQYYNGEERAKGNILERFSAQQFPDLHSELNLSSLELGDSALYFCASSVGVLAGYTGELFFGEGSRLTVL.

The CDR3: CASTRLTGSAEAFF. In DNA form, the CDR3 reads TGTGCCAGCACCCGCCTGACAGGGTCGGCTGAAGCTTTCTTT. The chain links TRBV7-2 to TRBJ1-1, with 7 bases lining up with TRBD1. Germline-derived CDR1 and CDR2 are SGHTA and FQGNSA. The V and J ends lost 7 bases and 6 bases, in that order; junction bases with no gene match: 11. This CDR3 is built from 14 residues.

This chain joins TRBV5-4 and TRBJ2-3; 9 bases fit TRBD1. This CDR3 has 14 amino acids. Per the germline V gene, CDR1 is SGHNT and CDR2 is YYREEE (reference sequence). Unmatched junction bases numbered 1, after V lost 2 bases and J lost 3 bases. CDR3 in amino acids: CASSFGQGTDTQYF. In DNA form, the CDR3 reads TGTGCCAGCAGCTTCGGACAGGGGACAGATACGCAGTATTTT.

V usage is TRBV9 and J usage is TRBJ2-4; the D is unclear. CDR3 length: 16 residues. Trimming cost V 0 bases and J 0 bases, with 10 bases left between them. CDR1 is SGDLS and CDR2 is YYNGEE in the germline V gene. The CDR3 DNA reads TGTGCCAGCAGCGTAGGTTCAAGCCTAGCCAAAAACATTCAGTACTTC. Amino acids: CASSVGSSLAKNIQYF.

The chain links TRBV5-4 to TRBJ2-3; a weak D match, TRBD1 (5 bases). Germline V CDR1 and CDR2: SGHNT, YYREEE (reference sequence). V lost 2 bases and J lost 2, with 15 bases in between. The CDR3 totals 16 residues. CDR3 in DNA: TGTGCCAGCAGCTTCTGGGGCGGCGGATCCACAGATACGCAGTATTTT. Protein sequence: CASSFWGGGSTDTQYF.

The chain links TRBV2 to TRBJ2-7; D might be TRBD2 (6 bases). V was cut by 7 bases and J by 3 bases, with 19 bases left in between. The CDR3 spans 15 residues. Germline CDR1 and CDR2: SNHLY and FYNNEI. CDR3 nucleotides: TGTGCCAGCAACAGAGAGAGCGGGTATCTCTACGAGCAGTACTTC. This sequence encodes CASNRESGYLYEQYF.

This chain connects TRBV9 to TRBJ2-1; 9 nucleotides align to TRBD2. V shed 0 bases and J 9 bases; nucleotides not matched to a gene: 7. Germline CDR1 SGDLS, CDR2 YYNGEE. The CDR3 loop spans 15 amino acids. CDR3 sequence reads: CASSVDLAGGGEQFF. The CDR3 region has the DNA TGTGCCAGCAGCGTAGATCTGGCGGGAGGGGGTGAGCAGTTCTTC.

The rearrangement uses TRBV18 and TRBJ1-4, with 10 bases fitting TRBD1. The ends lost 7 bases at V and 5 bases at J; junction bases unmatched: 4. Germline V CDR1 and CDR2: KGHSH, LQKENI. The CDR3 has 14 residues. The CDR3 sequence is CASFTDRGNEKLFF. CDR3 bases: TGTGCCAGCTTCACGGACAGGGGGAATGAAAAACTGTTTTTT.